The 10 T cell receptor beta chains reported below all come from one sample, sequenced in a study of early stage breast cancer tumors. Here immunoSEQ multiplex PCR was the method, and the copy in TCRdb shows in-frame clones only, minus some. The sample contains roughly 57,000 clones, around nine tenths of which appear only once. What was sequenced was blood. The receptors originated from a person aged 70 to 85 with breast cancer.

The chain is built from TRBV11-2 and TRBJ2-3; D might be TRBD1 (5 bases). The germline V gene encodes CDR1 SGHAT and CDR2 FQNNGV. CDR3 length: 10 residues. V was shortened by 8 bases and J by 10 bases, with 10 bases between the two germline ends. CDR3 protein: CASVGQAQYF. CDR3 in DNA: TGTGCCAGCGTGGGGCAGGCGCAGTATTTT.

This clone was recorded a few times. The chain couples TRBV7-9 to TRBJ1-2; D is uncertain. This CDR3 has 11 residues. V gave up 0 bases and J gave up 6 bases, with 2 bases separating them. Looked up from germline, CDR1 is SEHNR and CDR2 is FQNEAQ (reference sequence). CDR3 DNA: TGTGCCAGCAGCTTAGCCGATGGCTACACCTTC. Its translation is CASSLADGYTF.

The V gene is TRBV7-6, the J gene TRBJ1-1; 8 nucleotides align to TRBD1. Germline trimming cut 3 bases from V and 1 base from J; bases unmatched to any gene: 10. This CDR3 comprises 17 residues. CDR1 SGHVS and CDR2 FNYEAQ come from the germline V gene. CDR3 loop: CASSLYGQGSPNTEAFF. DNA for the CDR3: TGTGCCAGCAGCTTGTACGGACAGGGCTCCCCGAACACTGAAGCTTTCTTT. Combining the CDR3 with reference TRBV7-6 and TRBJ1-1 gives the whole variable domain GAGVSQSPRYKVTKRGQDVALRCDPISGHVSLYWYRQALGQGPEFLTYFNYEAQQDKSGLPNDRFSAERPEGSISTLTIQRTEQRDSAMYRCASSLYGQGSPNTEAFFGQGTRLTVV.

This sequence joins TRBV4-3 and TRBJ1-1; no clear D. The CDR3 runs 15 residues. V shed 1 base and J shed 2 bases, with 11 bases lying between them. Germline CDR1 is LGHNA and CDR2 is YSLEER. The CDR3 DNA reads TGCGCCAGCAGCCAAGGAGCGTCCTATAACACTGAAGCTTTCTTT. This translates into CASSQGASYNTEAFF.

The chain has TRBV6-5 and TRBJ2-3; unclear D gene. Germline CDR1 and CDR2: MNHEY and SVGAGI. This CDR3 has 13 amino acids. V dropped 3 bases and J dropped 3 bases, with 7 bases sitting between them. CDR3 sequence (DNA): TGTGCCAGCAGTTATGAGGAGACAGATACGCAGTATTTT. Translated, it gives CASSYEETDTQYF.

J is TRBJ2-3 and V is TRBV30; no definite D call. Germline assignment: CDR1 GTSNPN and CDR2 SVGIG (reference sequence). The CDR3 extends over 12 amino acids. V gave up 1 base and J gave up 4 bases, with 6 bases separating them. The CDR3 here is CAWSGYADTQYF. The CDR3 DNA reads TGTGCCTGGAGTGGCTACGCAGATACGCAGTATTTT.

This chain connects TRBV7-8 to TRBJ1-1; D gene uncertain. Deletions cut 3 bases from V and 1 base from J, with 15 bases between. This CDR3 has 16 amino acids. The germline V gene has CDR1 SGHVS and CDR2 FQNEAQ. The CDR3 DNA reads as TGTGCCAGCAGCTTGAATATTCTAAACCCGAACACTGAAGCTTTCTTT. Translating it yields CASSLNILNPNTEAFF.

J is TRBJ2-5 and V is TRBV7-2, with 9 positions matching TRBD2. Germline CDR1 SGHTA, CDR2 FQGNSA. The length of the CDR3 is 15 residues. Trimming at V came to 4 bases and at J to 2 bases, leaving 5 bases not matched to a gene. The CDR3 spells CASSSIAGAQETQYF. CDR3 bases: TGTGCCAGCAGCTCCATAGCGGGGGCTCAAGAGACCCAGTACTTC.

The V call is TRBV18, the J call TRBJ2-6; 8 bases align to TRBD2. Per the germline V gene, CDR1 is KGHSH and CDR2 is LQKENI. This CDR3 is 17 amino acids long. The ends lost 3 bases at V and 2 bases at J; junction bases unmatched: 6. The CDR3 spells CASSPGSGKTGANVLTF. Written as DNA, the CDR3 is TGTGCCAGCTCACCCGGTAGCGGGAAAACTGGGGCCAACGTCCTGACTTTC. Looking up the rest from reference TRBV18 and TRBJ2-6 gives the full variable domain: NAGVMQNPRHLVRRRGQEARLRCSPMKGHSHVYWYRQLPEEGLKFMVYLQKENIIDESGMPKERFSAEFPKEGPSILRIQQVVRGDSAAYFCASSPGSGKTGANVLTFGAGSRLTVL.

The chain employs TRBV18 and TRBJ1-1; TRBD1 matches at 10 bases. Per the germline V gene, CDR1 is KGHSH and CDR2 is LQKENI. V lost 4 bases to trimming and J lost 0 bases; unmatched junction nucleotides: 5. The CDR3 has 16 residues. The CDR3 sequence is CASSLGTGDLNTEAFF. CDR3 nucleotide sequence: TGTGCCAGCTCACTCGGGACAGGGGACTTGAACACTGAAGCTTTCTTT.